Listed here are 18 T cell receptor beta chains from one sample, sequenced in a study of immune characterization of retroperitoneal liposarcoma. TCRdb independently ran MiXCR on the PCR reads; one entry per CDR3 protein. The sample contains approximately 7,100 distinct CDR3 sequences, around 30% of which appear only once. Sequencing was carried out using tumor tissue. These receptors all stem from a female donor with retroperitoneal liposarcoma.

This clonotype has at least ten counts. The rearrangement uses TRBV7-6 and TRBJ2-2; 8 positions match TRBD1. Unmatched junction bases numbered 11, after V lost 2 bases and J lost 3 bases. In germline, CDR1 is SGHVS, CDR2 FNYEAQ. This CDR3 has 18 amino acids. The CDR3 DNA reads as TGTGCCAGCAGCTTAACATTGCCAGGGGGCGCCGACACCGGGGAGCTGTTTTTT. This encodes CASSLTLPGGADTGELFF.

This clonotype rates as medium-sized. The chain is built from TRBV12-3 or TRBV12-4 and TRBJ1-1; D not resolved. Trimming left V 7 bases short and J 0 bases short, with 9 bases between. The CDR3 is made up of 13 amino acids. The CDR3 spells CASKDLMNTEAFF. The CDR3 coding sequence is TGTGCCAGCAAAGACCTAATGAACACTGAAGCTTTCTTT.

This clonotype appeared many times. V and J are TRBV11-2 and TRBJ2-7, with 7 bases fitting TRBD2. This CDR3 contains 13 residues. Germline CDR1 reads SGHAT; CDR2 reads FQNNGV. Trimming took 5 bases from V and 3 from J; bases not matched to a gene: 4. The CDR3 DNA reads TGTGCCAGCAGCACCGGGACTAACTACGAGCAGTACTTC. Protein product: CASSTGTNYEQYF.

This clonotype was recorded at least ten times. The gene calls are TRBV6-1 and TRBJ2-1; 10 positions agree with TRBD2. The germline gives CDR1 MNHNS, CDR2 SASEGT. V shed 6 bases, J shed 10 bases, and the junction held 9 bases outside the gene matches. This CDR3 comprises 14 residues. The CDR3 nucleotides are TGTGCCAGCAGCTCCGAGCGGGAGGGCTACGAGCAGTTCTTC. It specifies CASSSEREGYEQFF.

This clonotype has a handful of counts. The chain carries TRBV20-1 and TRBJ2-1; 12 nucleotides line up with TRBD2. The CDR3 totals 17 residues. Germline-derived CDR1 and CDR2 are DFQATT and SNEGSKA (reference sequence). The V gene end was trimmed by 6 bases and the J gene end by 3 bases; junction bases not matched to a gene: 12. The DNA of the CDR3 is TGCAGTGCCCGGCGGGGACTAGCGGGCCCGGGCTACAATGAGCAGTTCTTC. Translated: CSARRGLAGPGYNEQFF.

This clonotype was seen only a few times. The genes are TRBV5-1 and TRBJ2-5; D is undetermined. The germline gives CDR1 SGHRS, CDR2 YFSETQ. This CDR3 comprises 13 residues. V lost 2 bases, J lost 4 bases, and 9 bases lay in between. As DNA, the CDR3 is TGCGCCAGCAGCTTAGGCGGCCGAGAGACCCAGTACTTC. It specifies CASSLGGRETQYF.

Many counts were recorded for this clonotype. The chain is built from TRBV6-4 and TRBJ1-2; D is undetermined. The CDR3 covers 13 residues. V dropped 5 bases and J dropped 4 bases, with 11 bases sitting between them. The V gene's germline CDR1 is MRHNA and CDR2 SNTAGT. The CDR3 sequence is CASSLIAPYGYTF. The CDR3 DNA reads TGTGCCAGCAGTCTTATCGCGCCCTATGGCTACACCTTC.

This clonotype is medium-sized in the sample. The chain carries TRBV6-1 and TRBJ2-1; D remains ambiguous. The length of the CDR3 is 12 residues. The germline V gene encodes CDR1 MNHNS and CDR2 SASEGT. V lost 6 bases and J lost 6, with 9 bases in between. In nucleotides, the CDR3 is TGTGCCAGCAGCAACCTAGGCAATGAGCAGTTCTTC. Its protein is CASSNLGNEQFF.

This clonotype was observed a handful of times. The rearrangement joins TRBV12-3 or TRBV12-4 to TRBJ2-2, with D possibly being TRBD1 (5 bases). The V end was cut by 6 bases, the J end by 7 bases, with 9 bases between. The CDR3 contains 12 residues. Written as DNA, the CDR3 is TGTGCCAGCAGCCTCAGGGTCGGGGAGCTGTTTTTT. It is translated as CASSLRVGELFF.

The table lists this clonotype with many counts. The chain combines TRBV5-5 with TRBJ2-2; 7 bases fit TRBD1. CDR3 length: 15 residues. The ends lost 1 base at V and 7 bases at J; junction bases unmatched: 7. Germline V CDR1 and CDR2: SGHKS, YYEKEE (reference sequence). CDR3 residues: CASSLREGARGELFF. The CDR3 DNA follows: TGTGCCAGCAGCTTGAGAGAGGGGGCGCGCGGGGAGCTGTTTTTT.

This clonotype is a singleton in its sample. This sequence joins TRBV20-1 and TRBJ2-7; D possibly corresponds to TRBD2 (5 bases). The germline CDR1 and CDR2 sequences are DFQATT and SNEGSKA (reference sequence). The CDR3 extends over 16 amino acids. Trimming stripped 0 bases from V and 3 bases from J, with 18 bases between. As DNA, the CDR3 is TGCAGTGCTAGAGACAAGAGACTATTCCCTCTCTACGAGCAGTACTTC. Translating it yields CSARDKRLFPLYEQYF.

This sequence joins TRBV6-1 and TRBJ2-1; D remains unclear. Looked up from germline, CDR1 is MNHNS and CDR2 is SASEGT. Trimming left V 4 bases short and J 10 bases short, with 5 bases between. The CDR3 is 10 amino acids. The CDR3 loop is CASSGREQFF. The CDR3 DNA follows: TGTGCCAGCAGTGGCCGCGAGCAGTTCTTC.

This clonotype occurred many times. A read error may explain this, as a much larger clone is one base away. The V gene is TRBV6-5, the J gene TRBJ2-1; unclear D gene. The J call may be in error: the DNA end matches TRBJ2-7 better. Germline CDR1 MNHEY, CDR2 SVGAGI. The CDR3 is made up of 17 amino acids. The CDR3 DNA reads TGTGCCAGCAGTTACTCGGTCCTGGGGATTGCTTACAATGAGCAGTACTTC. Its translation is CASSYSVLGIAYNEQYF.

There are many counts of this clonotype. This rearrangement joins TRBV11-3 to TRBJ2-1; 8 bases align to TRBD2. The DNA end favors TRBJ2-7, so the J call may be wrong. Germline CDR1 SGHNT, CDR2 YENEEA. CDR3 length equals 15 residues. CDR3 nucleotides: TGTGCCAGCAGCCCTATAGCGGGATCTTACAATGAGCAGTACTTC. Amino acids: CASSPIAGSYNEQYF.

By proportion, this clonotype is medium-sized. J is TRBJ2-1 and V is TRBV27, with 9 positions matching TRBD2. V shed 7 bases and J 0 bases; nucleotides not matched to a gene: 7. Germline V gene sequence: CDR1 MNHEY, CDR2 SMNVEV (reference sequence). The CDR3 runs to 16 residues. The CDR3 DNA is TGTGCCAGCAAGGATAGCGGGAGTAGCTCCTACAATGAGCAGTTCTTC. Translation gives CASKDSGSSSYNEQFF.

This clonotype is medium-sized in the sample. The chain is built from TRBV6-6 and TRBJ2-2; 7 positions match TRBD1. Germline lookup yields CDR1 MNHNY and CDR2 SVGAGI (reference sequence). CDR3 length equals 15 residues. Losses at the gene ends were 5 bases for V and 2 bases for J; bases not matched to a gene: 5. CDR3 residues: CASSTGTDNTGELFF. The CDR3 region has the DNA TGTGCCAGCAGTACCGGGACAGATAACACCGGGGAGCTGTTTTTT.

This clonotype is labeled medium-sized (0.01 to 0.1%). The chain has TRBV6-1 and TRBJ2-5, with D possibly TRBD1 on 6 matching bases. From germline, CDR1 is MNHNS and CDR2 SASEGT. Trimming took off 6 bases at V and 5 bases at J, with 22 bases between the two ends. The CDR3 consists of 16 residues. The CDR3 nucleotides read TGTGCCAGCAGCCCAGCGACAGGAGAGGGAGAGGAGACCCAGTACTTC. Protein product: CASSPATGEGEETQYF.

This sequence joins TRBV7-2 and TRBJ2-1, with 8 nucleotides matching TRBD2. Losses at the gene ends were 3 bases for V and 9 bases for J; bases not matched to a gene: 7. Germline loops: CDR1 SGHTA, CDR2 FQGNSA. This CDR3 contains 14 residues. The CDR3 DNA reads as TGTGCCAGCAGCTTTACTAGCGGATCGTCTGAGCAGTTCTTC. As protein: CASSFTSGSSEQFF.